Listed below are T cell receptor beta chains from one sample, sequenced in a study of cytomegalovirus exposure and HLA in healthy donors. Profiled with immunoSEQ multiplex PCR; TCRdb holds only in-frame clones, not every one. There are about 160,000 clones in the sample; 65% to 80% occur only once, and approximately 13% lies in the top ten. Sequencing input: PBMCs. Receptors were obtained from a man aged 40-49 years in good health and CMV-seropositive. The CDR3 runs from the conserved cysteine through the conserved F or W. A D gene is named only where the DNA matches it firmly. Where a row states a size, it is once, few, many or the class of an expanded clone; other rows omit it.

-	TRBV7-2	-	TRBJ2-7	TGTGCCAGCAGCCCCACAGGGCGCGAGCAGTACTTC	CASSPTGREQYF
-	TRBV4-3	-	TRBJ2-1	TGCGCCAGCAGTCGCGGGTCCTACAATGAGCAGTTCTTC	CASSRGSYNEQFF
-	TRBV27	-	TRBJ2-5	TGTGCCAGCAGCCCCGGTCGGGGGGCGGTTCAAGAGACCCAGTACTTC	CASSPGRGAVQETQYF
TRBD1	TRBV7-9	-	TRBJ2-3	TGTGCCAGCACCGTCGCGGAGGACAGGGATGGAGATACGCAGTATTTT	CASTVAEDRDGDTQYF
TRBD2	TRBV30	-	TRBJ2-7	TGTGCCTGGAGTCGAATAGCGGGGTTCTACGAGCAGTACTTC	CAWSRIAGFYEQYF
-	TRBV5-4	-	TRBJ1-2	TGTGCCAGCAGCCTAGACAGTAACTATGGCTACACCTTC	CASSLDSNYGYTF
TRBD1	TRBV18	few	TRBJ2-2	TGTGCCAGCTCACCACCTGGACAGGGAACGAACACCGGGGAGCTGTTTTTT	CASSPPGQGTNTGELFF
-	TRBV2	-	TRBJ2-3	TGTGCCAGCAGTGAAGGTGTCAGGGGAGCAGATACGCAGTATTTT	CASSEGVRGADTQYF
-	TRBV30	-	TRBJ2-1	TGTGCCTGGAGTCGACAGGCTCTCTACAATGAGCAGTTCTTC	CAWSRQALYNEQFF
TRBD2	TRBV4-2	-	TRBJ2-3	TGTGCCAGCAGCCAAGTTGGCGGGAGAAGGCTTAGCACAGATACGCAGTATTTT	CASSQVGGRRLSTDTQYF
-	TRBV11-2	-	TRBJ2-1	TGTGCCAGCAGCTTAGGTTATGCTAGCGCGACCTACAATGAGCAGTTCTTC	CASSLGYASATYNEQFF
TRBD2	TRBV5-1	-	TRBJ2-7	TGCGCCAGCAGCTTGGGACGAGCGGGAGTATCCTACGAGCAGTACTTC	CASSLGRAGVSYEQYF
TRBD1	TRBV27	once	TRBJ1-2	TGTGCCAGCAGTCGCACAGGGGGTAGGGACTATGGCTACACCTTC	CASSRTGGRDYGYTF
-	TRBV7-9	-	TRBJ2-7	TGTTCCAGCAGCTTCCCCTCGACAGGCGACTCCTCCTACGAGCAGTACTTC	CSSSFPSTGDSSYEQYF
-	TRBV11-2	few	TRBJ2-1	TGTGCCAGCGACCAAGGGAGTCGACTCCGGAATGAGCAGTTCTTC	CASDQGSRLRNEQFF
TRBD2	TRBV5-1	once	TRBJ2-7	TGCGCCAGCGACCCCATCGGAGCGGGAGGGCCGAGCAAGTACTTC	CASDPIGAGGPSKYF
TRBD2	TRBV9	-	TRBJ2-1	TGTGCCAGCAGCGTTTCTCCCACTAGCGGGACTTACAATGAGCAGTTCTTC	CASSVSPTSGTYNEQFF
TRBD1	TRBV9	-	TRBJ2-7	TGTGCCAGCAGCGCAGGGGGCGCGGAAAGCGAGCAGTACTTC	CASSAGGAESEQYF
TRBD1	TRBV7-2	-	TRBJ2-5	TGTGCCAGCAGCGGGACAGCGCAAGAGACCCAGTACTTC	CASSGTAQETQYF
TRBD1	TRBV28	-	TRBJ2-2	TGTGCCAGCAGTTTCCCACCGGGACAGGGGAACACCGGGGAGCTGTTTTTT	CASSFPPGQGNTGELFF
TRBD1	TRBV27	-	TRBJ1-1	TGTGCCAGCAGTTTATCCCCAGGGGGGAACACTGAAGCTTTCTTT	CASSLSPGGNTEAFF
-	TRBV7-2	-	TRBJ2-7	TGTGCCAGCAGCTTAGAAGGCGGCAGGGTCTACGAGCAGTACTTC	CASSLEGGRVYEQYF
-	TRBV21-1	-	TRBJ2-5	TGTGCCAGCAGCAAAGCCGAGGGACTAGCGGGAGTCTCTCCCGCGGATGGGACCCAGTACTTC	CASSKAEGLAGVSPADGTQYF
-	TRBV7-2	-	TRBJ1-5	TGTGCCAGCAGCTCCGACAGTTTGCCCAATCAGCCCCAGCATTTT	CASSSDSLPNQPQHF
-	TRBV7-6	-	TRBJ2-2	TGTGCCAGCAGCCGGGGCGGGACAGCATACACCGGGGAGCTGTTTTTT	CASSRGGTAYTGELFF
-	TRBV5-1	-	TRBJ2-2	TGCGCCAGCAGCTTGGCCTTACAGGGAGCCGGGGAGCTGTTTTTT	CASSLALQGAGELFF
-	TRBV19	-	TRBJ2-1	TGTGCCAGTAGTATACCTGCGCTCACTCCAAACAATGAGCAGTTCTTC	CASSIPALTPNNEQFF
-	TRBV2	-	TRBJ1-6	TGTGCCAGCACTTCAGGGGCCCGTTCACCCCTCCACTTT	CASTSGARSPLHF
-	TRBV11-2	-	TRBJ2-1	TGTGCCAGCAGCTCCGGTCCCACCTACAATGAGCAGTTCTTC	CASSSGPTYNEQFF
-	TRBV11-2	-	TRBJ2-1	TGTGCCAGCAGCTTACTCCTCCAGGGTTACAATGAGCAGTTCTTC	CASSLLLQGYNEQFF
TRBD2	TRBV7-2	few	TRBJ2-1	TGTGCCAGCAGTTCCGGGACTAGCGGGAGTGCGAACTACAATGAGCAGTTCTTC	CASSSGTSGSANYNEQFF
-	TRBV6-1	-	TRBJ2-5	TGTGCCAGCAGTGAAGGGGGGGGAGGGGGAGAGGCCCAGTACTTC	CASSEGGGGGEAQYF
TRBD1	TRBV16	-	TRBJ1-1	TGTGCCAGCAGCCGAAGGGACAGGAACACTGAAGCTTTCTTT	CASSRRDRNTEAFF
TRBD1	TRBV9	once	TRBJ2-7	TGTGCCAGCAGCCCCGGACAGGGGAGTACCTACGAGCAGTACTTC	CASSPGQGSTYEQYF
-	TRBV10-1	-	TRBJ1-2	TGCGCCAGCAGTGAGTCGAAGGACATTGGCTACACCTTC	CASSESKDIGYTF
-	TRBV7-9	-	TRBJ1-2	TGTGCCAGCAGCTTACAGGGCTATGAGCGCTACACCTTC	CASSLQGYERYTF
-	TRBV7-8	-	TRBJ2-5	TGTGCCAGCAGCTTAGGGTTGGAGCAGTACTTC	CASSLGLEQYF
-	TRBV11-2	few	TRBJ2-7	TGTGCCAGCAGCTTGTACAGGGGAGGCTACGAGCAGTACTTC	CASSLYRGGYEQYF
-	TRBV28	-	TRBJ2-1	TGTGCCAGCAGTTCCTCGTGGAGGGGCCGGTTTGGTGAGCAGTTCTTC	CASSSSWRGRFGEQFF
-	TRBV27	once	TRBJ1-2	TGTGCCAGCAAGGGGGGGAAGTATGGCTACACCTTC	CASKGGKYGYTF